This T cell receptor beta chain was sequenced in a study of blood T cell repertoires in COVID-19 (TCRdb year 2020). For the study in its entirety: Samples covering the acute and convalescent phases of COVID-19 were provided by collaborators in the United States, Italy and Spain. The prospective study material was composed of cDNA or gDNA derived from T cells, B-cell-depleted T cells, or PBMCs. Subjects who had been exposed to COVID-19, were actively infected with it, or had recovered from it provided the deeply sampled blood TCRbeta repertoires that made up the dataset. The repertoires were released in a freely available public database meant as a resource for research on the immune response to SARS-CoV-2. The samples were drawn from two sources: the first 160 participants of the ongoing ImmuneRACE study, and 950 to 1,500 subjects contributed by 6 global collaborators. Sample metadata almost always included a de-identified subject ID, COVID-19 status, age in years and sex. HLA class I and class II types, where available, came from metadata supplied by the sample provider rather than from assay-based typing.

The CDR3 starts with the cysteine, ends with the phenylalanine, and has 16 residues. Only CDR3 DNA remains: 48 bases, in frame from the first base. For CDR1 and CDR2, the germline V gene lists MNHEY and SVGAGI. Trimming leaves V shorter by 0 bases and J shorter by 0 bases, with the junction holding 1 base beyond the gene matches. Study-wide findings and limitations: The quantity of clinical and demographic metadata differed by source and by participant and was supplied without curation.

One collaborating source in Seattle enrolled patients while the patients were actively infected and followed the patients over time throughout the course of disease. Whole blood was collected in K2EDTA tubes by collaborating institutions according to the institutions' own protocols. For TCRbeta analysis, collaborators shipped samples as frozen whole blood, isolated PBMCs, or DNA extracted from either of those sample types. TCRbeta CDR3 regions were amplified from genomic DNA using the immunoSEQ Assay, a bias-controlled multiplex PCR. From the authors' description of their analysis: Nucleated cell counts per sample were estimated from amplification of reference gene primers within the assay. Sequence reads were collapsed and filtered to measure the absolute abundance of every unique TCRbeta CDR3 rearrangement. For each sample, productive Simpson clonality was calculated as the square root of Simpson's diversity index over productive rearrangements. TCRdb mirrors the immuneACCESS table, restricted to in-frame sequences. Some clones are absent from its copies; in checked studies, under half trace to an unresolved V gene, and the reason for the others is unknown. V and J calls and clone size are as listed in that table; D and trimming were resolved from the DNA. Present in this sample are 95,000 to 150,000 clones, 60% to 80% of which were seen just once. The ten biggest clones cover 6% of the sample.

Remarks on this clone: It lacks a known antigen. Base qualities were left out, and no much larger clone turns up one base away.

The sequenced sample consisted of peripheral blood. The chain employs TRBV6-5 and TRBJ2-7; 11 of the junction bases match TRBD2. This TCR derives from a man older than 75 with COVID-19, enrolled during active disease. CDR3 reads: CASSYSTSGSSYEQYF. The nucleotide sequence reads TGTGCCAGCAGTTACTCCACTAGCGGGAGCTCCTACGAGCAGTACTTC.